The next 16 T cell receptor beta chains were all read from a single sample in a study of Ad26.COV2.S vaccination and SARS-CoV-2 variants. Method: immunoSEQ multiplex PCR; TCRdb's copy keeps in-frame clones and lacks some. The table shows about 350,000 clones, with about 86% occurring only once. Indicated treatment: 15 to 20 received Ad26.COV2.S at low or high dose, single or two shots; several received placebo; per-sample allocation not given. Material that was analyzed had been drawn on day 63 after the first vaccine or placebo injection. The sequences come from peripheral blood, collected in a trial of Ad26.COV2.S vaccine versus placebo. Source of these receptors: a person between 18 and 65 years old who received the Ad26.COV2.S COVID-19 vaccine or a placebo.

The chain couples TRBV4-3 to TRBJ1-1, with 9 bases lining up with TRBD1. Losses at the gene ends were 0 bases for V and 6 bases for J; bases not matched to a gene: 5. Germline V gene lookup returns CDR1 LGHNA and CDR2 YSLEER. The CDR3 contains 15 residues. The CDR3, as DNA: TGCGCCAGCAGCCAAGATACAGGGGGCTATGCTGAAGCTTTCTTT. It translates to CASSQDTGGYAEAFF.

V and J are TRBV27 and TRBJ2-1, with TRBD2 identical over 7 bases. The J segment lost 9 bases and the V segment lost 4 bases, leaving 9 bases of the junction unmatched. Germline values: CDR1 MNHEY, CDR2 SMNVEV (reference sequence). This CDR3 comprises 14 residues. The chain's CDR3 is CASSSSAGFAEQFF. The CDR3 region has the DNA TGTGCCAGCAGTTCCTCAGCGGGATTCGCTGAGCAGTTCTTC.

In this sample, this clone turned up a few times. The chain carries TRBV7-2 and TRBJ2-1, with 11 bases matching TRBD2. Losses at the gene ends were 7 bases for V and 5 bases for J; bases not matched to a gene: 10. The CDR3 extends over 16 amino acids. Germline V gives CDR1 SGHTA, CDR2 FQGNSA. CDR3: CASTLDGTSGHNEQFF. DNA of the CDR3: TGTGCCAGCACCCTGGACGGGACTAGCGGTCACAATGAGCAGTTCTTC.

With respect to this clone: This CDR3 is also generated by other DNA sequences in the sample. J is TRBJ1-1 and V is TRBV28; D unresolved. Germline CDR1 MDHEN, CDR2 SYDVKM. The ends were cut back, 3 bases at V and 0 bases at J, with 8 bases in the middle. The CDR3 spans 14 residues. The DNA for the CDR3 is TGTGCCAGCAGTTTGCCGGGAATGAACACTGAAGCTTTCTTT. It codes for CASSLPGMNTEAFF.

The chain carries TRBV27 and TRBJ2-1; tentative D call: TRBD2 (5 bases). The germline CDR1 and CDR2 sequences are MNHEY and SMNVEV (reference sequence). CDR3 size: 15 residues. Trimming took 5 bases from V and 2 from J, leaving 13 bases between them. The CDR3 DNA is TGTGCCAGCAGTCCACTAGTCGGCCCCTACAATGAGCAGTTCTTC. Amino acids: CASSPLVGPYNEQFF.

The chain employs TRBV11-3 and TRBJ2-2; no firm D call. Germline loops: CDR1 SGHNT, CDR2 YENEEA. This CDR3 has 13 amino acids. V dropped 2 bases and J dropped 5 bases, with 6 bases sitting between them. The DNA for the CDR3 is TGTGCCAGCAGCTTAAGACTGACCGGGGAGCTGTTTTTT. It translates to CASSLRLTGELFF.

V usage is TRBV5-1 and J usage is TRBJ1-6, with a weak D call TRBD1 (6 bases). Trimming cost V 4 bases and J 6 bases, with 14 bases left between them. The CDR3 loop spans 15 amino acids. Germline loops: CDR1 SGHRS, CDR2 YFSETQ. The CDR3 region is CASSNGGGGNSPLHF. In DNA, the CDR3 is TGCGCCAGCAGCAATGGAGGGGGAGGTAATTCACCCCTCCACTTT.

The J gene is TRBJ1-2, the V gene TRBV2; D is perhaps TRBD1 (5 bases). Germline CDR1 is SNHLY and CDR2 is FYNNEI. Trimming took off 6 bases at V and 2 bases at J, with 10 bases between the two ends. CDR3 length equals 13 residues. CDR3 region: CASSETENYGYTF. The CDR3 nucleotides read TGTGCCAGCAGCGAGACAGAGAACTATGGCTACACCTTC.

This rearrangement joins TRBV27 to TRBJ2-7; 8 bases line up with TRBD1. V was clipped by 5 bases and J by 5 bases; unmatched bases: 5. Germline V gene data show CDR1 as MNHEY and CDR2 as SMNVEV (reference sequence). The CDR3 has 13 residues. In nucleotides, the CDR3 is TGTGCCAGCAGTCCCAGGGGGCTCGACGAGCAGTACTTC. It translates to CASSPRGLDEQYF.

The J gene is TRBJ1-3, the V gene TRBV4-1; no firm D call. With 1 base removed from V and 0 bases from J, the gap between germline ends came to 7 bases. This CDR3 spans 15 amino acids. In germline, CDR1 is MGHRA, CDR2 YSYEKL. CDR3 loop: CASSQVSFSGNTIYF. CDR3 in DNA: TGCGCCAGCAGCCAAGTTTCCTTCTCTGGAAACACCATATATTTT.

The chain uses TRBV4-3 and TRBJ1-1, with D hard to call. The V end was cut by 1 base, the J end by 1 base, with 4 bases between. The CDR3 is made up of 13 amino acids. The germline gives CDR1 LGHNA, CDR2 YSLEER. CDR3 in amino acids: CASSQGGNTEAFF. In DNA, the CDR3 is TGCGCCAGCAGCCAAGGTGGGAACACTGAAGCTTTCTTT.

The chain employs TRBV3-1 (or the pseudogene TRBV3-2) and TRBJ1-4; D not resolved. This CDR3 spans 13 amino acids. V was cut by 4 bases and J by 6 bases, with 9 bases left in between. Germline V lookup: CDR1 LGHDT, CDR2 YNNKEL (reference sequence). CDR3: CASSRVGDEKLFF. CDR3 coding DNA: TGTGCCAGCAGCCGGGTGGGAGATGAAAAACTGTTTTTT.

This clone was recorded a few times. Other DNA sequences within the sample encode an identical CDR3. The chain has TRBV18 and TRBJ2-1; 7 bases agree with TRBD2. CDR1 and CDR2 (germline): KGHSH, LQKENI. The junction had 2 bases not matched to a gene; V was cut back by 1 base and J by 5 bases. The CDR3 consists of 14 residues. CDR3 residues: CASSPRGGDNEQFF. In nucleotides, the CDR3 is TGTGCCAGCTCACCACGGGGAGGGGACAATGAGCAGTTCTTC.

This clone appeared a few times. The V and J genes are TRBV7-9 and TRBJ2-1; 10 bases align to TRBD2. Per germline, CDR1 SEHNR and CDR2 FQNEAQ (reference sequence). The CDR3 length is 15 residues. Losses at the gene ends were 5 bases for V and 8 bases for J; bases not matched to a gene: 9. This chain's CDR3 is CASSVVFGLADEQFF. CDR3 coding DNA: TGTGCCAGCAGCGTAGTCTTCGGACTAGCGGATGAGCAGTTCTTC.

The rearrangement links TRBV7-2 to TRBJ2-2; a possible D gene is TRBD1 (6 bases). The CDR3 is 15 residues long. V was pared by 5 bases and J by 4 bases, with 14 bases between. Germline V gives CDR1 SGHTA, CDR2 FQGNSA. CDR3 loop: CASSVQGRGTGELFF. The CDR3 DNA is TGTGCCAGCAGCGTACAGGGTAGAGGCACCGGGGAGCTGTTTTTT.

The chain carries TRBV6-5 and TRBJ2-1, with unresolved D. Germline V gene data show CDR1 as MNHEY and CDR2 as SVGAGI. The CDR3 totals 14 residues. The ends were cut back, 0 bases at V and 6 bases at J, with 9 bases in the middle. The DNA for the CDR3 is TGTGCCAGCAGTTACTCCGGCTACCCCAATGAGCAGTTCTTC. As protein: CASSYSGYPNEQFF.